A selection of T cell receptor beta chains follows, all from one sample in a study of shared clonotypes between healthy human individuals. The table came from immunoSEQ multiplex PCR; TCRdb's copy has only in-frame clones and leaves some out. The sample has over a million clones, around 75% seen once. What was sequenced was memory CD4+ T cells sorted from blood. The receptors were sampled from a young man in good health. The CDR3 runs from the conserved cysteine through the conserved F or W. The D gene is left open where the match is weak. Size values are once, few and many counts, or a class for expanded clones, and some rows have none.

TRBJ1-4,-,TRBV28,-,CASILERGARNEKLFF,TGTGCCAGCATCCTAGAAAGGGGGGCAAGGAACGAAAAACTGTTTTTT
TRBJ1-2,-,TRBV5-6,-,CASSLARGNYGYTF,TGTGCCAGCAGCTTAGCGCGGGGCAACTATGGCTACACCTTC
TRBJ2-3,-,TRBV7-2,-,CASMQVMTSTDTQYF,TGTGCCAGCATGCAAGTTATGACTAGCACAGATACGCAGTATTTT
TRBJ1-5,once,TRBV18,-,CASSPGLFVGQPQHF,TGTGCCAGCTCACCCGGGTTGTTTGTGGGTCAGCCCCAGCATTTT
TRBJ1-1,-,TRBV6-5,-,CASSQGSEAFF,TGTGCCAGCAGTCAGGGGAGCGAAGCTTTCTTT
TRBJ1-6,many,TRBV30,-,CAWSPNYNSPLHF,TGTGCCTGGAGTCCCAACTATAATTCACCCCTCCACTTT
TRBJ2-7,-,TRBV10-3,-,CAISGSRREQYF,TGTGCCATCAGTGGGTCCCGCAGGGAGCAGTACTTC
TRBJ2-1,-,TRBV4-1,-,CASSQEDWAKDNEQFF,TGCGCCAGCAGCCAAGAGGACTGGGCGAAGGACAATGAGCAGTTCTTC
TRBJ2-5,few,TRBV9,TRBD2,CASSVGTSGEWETQYF,TGTGCCAGCAGCGTAGGGACTAGCGGGGAGTGGGAGACCCAGTACTTC
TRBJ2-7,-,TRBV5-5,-,CASSNPFYEQYF,TGTGCCAGCAGTAACCCGTTCTACGAGCAGTACTTC
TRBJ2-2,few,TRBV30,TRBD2,CAWTPGGTGELFF,TGTGCCTGGACCCCGGGGGGCACCGGGGAGCTGTTTTTT
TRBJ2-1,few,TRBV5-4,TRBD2,CASSLAASSYNEQFF,TGTGCCAGCAGTCTAGCGGCAAGCTCCTACAATGAGCAGTTCTTC
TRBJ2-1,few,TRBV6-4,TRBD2,CASKMEAGSGYNEQFF,TGTGCCAGCAAAATGGAAGCGGGATCAGGCTACAATGAGCAGTTCTTC
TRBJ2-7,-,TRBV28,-,CASSLRNEQYF,TGTGCCAGCAGTTTGCGGAACGAGCAGTACTTC
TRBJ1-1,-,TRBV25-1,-,CASSDGPARQVAFF,TGTGCCAGCAGTGATGGACCCGCCCGTCAAGTCGCTTTCTTT
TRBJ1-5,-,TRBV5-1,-,CASSLGQEPPTSNQPQHF,TGCGCCAGCAGCTTGGGGCAGGAACCACCAACGAGCAATCAGCCCCAGCATTTT
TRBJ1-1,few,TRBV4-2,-,CASSQEGGGYTEAFF,TGTGCCAGCAGCCAAGAGGGCGGGGGATACACTGAAGCTTTCTTT
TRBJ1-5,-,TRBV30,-,CAWNLGQLDRPQHF,TGTGCCTGGAACCTTGGACAGCTGGATCGGCCCCAGCATTTT
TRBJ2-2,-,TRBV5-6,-,CASSSVSGPRTGELFF,TGTGCCAGCAGCTCAGTCTCGGGGCCACGCACCGGGGAGCTGTTTTTT
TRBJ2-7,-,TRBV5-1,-,CASREVPGQADEQYF,TGCGCCAGCAGAGAGGTGCCGGGGCAGGCGGACGAGCAGTACTTC
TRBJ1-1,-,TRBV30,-,CAWSPGTENTEAFF,TGTGCCTGGAGTCCCGGGACGGAGAACACTGAAGCTTTCTTT
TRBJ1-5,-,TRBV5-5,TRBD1,CASSLEDRVNGNQPQHF,TGTGCCAGCAGCTTGGAGGACAGGGTGAATGGCAATCAGCCCCAGCATTTT
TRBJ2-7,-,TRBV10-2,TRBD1,CASSGPGGAYEQYF,TGCGCCAGCAGTGGTCCAGGGGGCGCCTACGAGCAGTACTTC